The TCR beta chain under discussion was sequenced for a study of blood T cell repertoires in COVID-19. About the research overall: The origin of the acute and convalescent COVID-19 samples was the United States, Italy and Spain. Nucleic acid was either cDNA or gDNA, and it came from T cells, B-cell-depleted T cells, or PBMCs.

With 5 bases clipped from V and 5 bases from J, the junction kept 6 bases outside the gene matches. CDR1 and CDR2 from the germline V gene are SGHAT and FQNNGV. CDR3 length equals 15 residues. Per the study methods: Nucleated cell number was recorded as an estimate derived from reference gene primer amplification. The data were produced by immunoSEQ multiplex PCR, yet TCRdb's version contains in-frame clones alone and is incomplete. V, J and clone size are taken as reported in that table, and D and trimming were inferred from the DNA itself. The data contain about 42,000 clones, 76% of them singletons.

The TCR was taken from a man aged 65 to 79 with active or convalescent COVID-19. The sequenced material came from peripheral blood. The chain is built from TRBV11-2 and TRBJ2-2, with 9 nucleotides matching TRBD1. CDR3 coding DNA: TGTGCCAGCAGCACCCGGACAGGGGCGACCGGGGAGCTGTTTTTT. Protein product: CASSTRTGATGELFF.